This TCR beta chain appears in the sequencing data of a study of blood T cell repertoires in COVID-19. Study details: Samples representing acute and convalescent COVID-19 were sourced from the United States, Italy and Spain. PBMCs, B-cell-depleted T cells, or T cells provided the cDNA or gDNA that made up the material.

This clone was seen more than once but under ten times. The germline V and J ends were trimmed by 4 bases and 7 bases, with 17 bases remaining between them. This CDR3 has 15 amino acids. Germline loops: CDR1 SGHTA, CDR2 FQGNSA. In the original processing: It was from reference gene primer amplification that nucleated cell counts were estimated. Clones were sequenced by immunoSEQ multiplex PCR, and TCRdb holds only the in-frame ones, with some missing. That table furnishes V, J and clone size, whereas the DNA furnished D and trimming. In the table there are 250,000 or so clones, around four fifths of which are singletons.

This rearrangement joins TRBV7-2 to TRBJ1-3, with D perhaps TRBD1 (5 bases). The sequenced material came from peripheral blood. The sequence was obtained from a woman between 65 and 79 years old with acute or convalescent COVID-19. CDR3 bases: TGTGCCAGCAGCTCAAGTCAAGGGGTTAGGAACACCATATATTTT. Encoded protein: CASSSSQGVRNTIYF.